The subject of this entry is one T cell receptor (beta chain). The antigen remains unidentified. The entry originates in a study of shared clonotypes between healthy human individuals. Donors comprised healthy HIV-negative adults lacking recent acute infections or vaccinations. Study findings and constraints: The small donor group covered limited genetic and exposure diversity.

This CDR3 contains 15 residues. J gave up 5 bases and V 0 bases, and 5 bases lay outside the gene matches. The germline V gene has CDR1 SGHRS and CDR2 YFSETQ. An even split of each subset's genomic DNA across several immunoSEQ plates was performed. Measured with immunoSEQ multiplex PCR; TCRdb has only the in-frame clones, and not every one. Among some 510,000 clones listed, around 74% were seen once. The specimen was PBMCs. The TCR originated in a woman aged 40-49 years in good health. Some clones in this sample may be carry-over from other donors' samples. The V call is TRBV5-1, the J call TRBJ2-7; TRBD1 agrees at 10 bases. In DNA, the CDR3 is TGCGCCAGCAGCTTGGCCCCGGGGACAGGGGACGAGCAGTACTTC. Protein product: CASSLAPGTGDEQYF.